This TCR beta chain was identified in a study of OX40 agonist ivuxolimab in advanced cancers. For the study at large: The dose-escalation cohort had hepatocellular carcinoma, melanoma, renal cell or head and neck cancer. Study-level findings and limits: CD4+ and CD8+ T cells in blood underwent clonal expansion by week 6 at 0.1 to 3.0 mg/kg.

The data were produced by immunoSEQ multiplex PCR, yet TCRdb's version contains in-frame clones alone and is incomplete. Seen here are about 94,000 clones, about 93% observed once, and the top ten hold about 0.87%. The CDR3 runs 11 residues. Trimming took 1 base from V and 4 from J, leaving 2 bases between them. Per the germline V gene, CDR1 is SGHVS and CDR2 is FQNEAQ. Comment on this clone: Antigen unknown.

This TCR was recovered from an adult with an advanced solid tumor such as melanoma, head and neck, liver or kidney cancer. This sample comprised CD4+ or CD8+ T cells sorted from blood, obtained in a trial of the OX40 agonist ivuxolimab. V and J are TRBV7-8 and TRBJ2-7; D ambiguous. Here the CDR3 DNA reads TGTGCCAGCAGCTTAGAATACGAGCAGTACTTC. Its translation is CASSLEYEQYF.